This TCR beta chain stems from a study of blood T cell repertoires in COVID-19. The overall study: Donors in the United States, Italy and Spain gave samples during acute or convalescent COVID-19. In each case, the material was cDNA or gDNA derived from T cells, B-cell-depleted T cells, or PBMCs.

V lost 6 bases to trimming and J lost 6 bases; unmatched junction nucleotides: 7. This CDR3 contains 13 residues. The germline CDR1 and CDR2 sequences are MDHEN and SYDVKM. While infection was still active, Seattle patients were enrolled and then followed longitudinally. Original processing notes: It was from reference gene primer amplification that nucleated cell counts were estimated. Assay: immunoSEQ multiplex PCR; the TCRdb copy retains only in-frame clones and omits some. From that table come the V and J calls and clone size; the DNA was used to work out D and trimming. This repertoire shows around 400,000 clones, approximately 87% found once; its top ten account for about 2.1%.

This TCR was recovered from a woman aged 55-69 years with COVID-19, enrolled during active disease. The sample consisted of peripheral blood. The chain employs TRBV28 and TRBJ1-1; the match to TRBD1 covers 7 bases. Here the CDR3 DNA reads TGTGCCAGCAGGCCAGGGGGTACAGCTGAAGCTTTCTTT. Translation gives CASRPGGTAEAFF. Based on the CDR3 plus reference TRBV28 and TRBJ1-1, the full variable domain is DVKVTQSSRYLVKRTGEKVFLECVQDMDHENMFWYRQDPGLGLRLIYFSYDVKMKEKGDIPEGYSVSREKKERFSLILESASTNQTSMYLCASRPGGTAEAFFGQGTRLTVV.